This T cell receptor beta chain emerged from a study of shared clonotypes between healthy human individuals. Naive CD8 cells comprised CD45RO-negative, CCR7-positively selected cells, excluding terminally differentiated effector memory CD45RA+ cells. The table came from immunoSEQ multiplex PCR; TCRdb's copy has only in-frame clones and leaves some out. The repertoire holds some 580,000 clones, with roughly 98% as singletons. Per germline, CDR1 SEHNR and CDR2 FQNEAQ (reference sequence). Unmatched junction bases numbered 9, after V lost 4 bases and J lost 4 bases. CDR3 size: 16 residues. This chain links TRBV7-9 with TRBJ2-7; 11 bases line up with TRBD2. The sequenced sample was naive CD8+ T cells sorted from blood. This clonotype originated in a young man in good health. The CDR3 spells CASSSTLAGDLYEQYF. The CDR3 coding sequence is TGTGCCAGCAGCTCGACACTAGCGGGAGATCTATACGAGCAGTACTTC.